The T cell receptor beta chain described here comes from a study of cytomegalovirus exposure and HLA in healthy donors. TCRdb's table, derived via immunoSEQ multiplex PCR, lists solely in-frame clones and lacks some. In the table there are some 80,000 clones, 95% to 96% of which are singletons. This clonotype was sampled from a woman aged 18-29 years in good health and CMV-seronegative. Sequenced: PBMCs.

CDR3 residues: CATRGGSVTDTQYF. DNA of the CDR3: TGCGCCACCAGGGGCGGGAGTGTCACAGATACGCAGTATTTT. The chain uses TRBV5-1 and TRBJ2-3; TRBD2 is a possible D gene (7 bases). Germline-derived CDR1 and CDR2 are SGHRS and YFSETQ. Trimming removed 9 bases from V and 2 bases from J, with 16 bases in between. This CDR3 is 14 amino acids long.